These T cell receptor beta chains were read from a single sample in a study of blood T cell repertoires in COVID-19. Method: immunoSEQ multiplex PCR; TCRdb's copy keeps in-frame clones and lacks some. This sample has just over 350,000 clones, with roughly nine tenths found just once. The sequenced sample was PBMCs or T cells enriched from blood (not recorded which). These TCRs come from a woman in her 30s who had recovered from COVID-19. Each CDR3 is given with its conserved first and last residue. The D gene is left open where the match is weak. Part of the rows lack a size; the others show once, few, many or a class for expanded clones.

-	16	TRBV5-4	TRBJ1-4	-	TGTGCCAGCAGCTTGGCCGGTGACAGCTATAATGAAAAACTGTTTTTT	CASSLAGDSYNEKLFF
TRBD1	17	TRBV10-1	TRBJ2-2	-	TGCGCCAGCAGTGAGTTGGGACAGTCCTCGGGCACCGGGGAGCTGTTTTTT	CASSELGQSSGTGELFF
TRBD1	13	TRBV12-3/TRBV12-4	TRBJ1-1	-	TGTGCCAGCAGTCCGACAGGGTCCACTGAAGCTTTCTTT	CASSPTGSTEAFF
-	14	TRBV27	TRBJ2-7	-	TGTGCCAGCAGTTTAGGAGGTTACTCCTACGAGCAGTACTTC	CASSLGGYSYEQYF
-	12	TRBV5-1	TRBJ2-7	-	TGCGCCAGCAGCCTTGGAGGGGACGAGCAGTACTTC	CASSLGGDEQYF
-	15	TRBV5-1	TRBJ1-1	-	TGCGCCAGCAGCTTGCGGGTCGTGGGTATCACTGAAGCTTTCTTT	CASSLRVVGITEAFF
TRBD2	15	TRBV7-9	TRBJ2-1	-	TGTGCCAGCAGCCCGACTAGCGGGGCAGCAAATGAGCAGTTCTTC	CASSPTSGAANEQFF
TRBD1	15	TRBV2	TRBJ2-2	-	TGTGCCAGCAGTACAGGGGTACGGAACACCGGGGAGCTGTTTTTT	CASSTGVRNTGELFF
TRBD1	13	TRBV10-2	TRBJ1-4	-	TGCGCCAGCAGTGGACAGGGAGGAGAAAAACTGTTTTTT	CASSGQGGEKLFF
TRBD2	17	TRBV11-3	TRBJ2-5	once	TGTGCCAGCAGCCCCCGGGGTAGCGGGAGGAGGGGGGAGACCCAGTACTTC	CASSPRGSGRRGETQYF
-	14	TRBV19	TRBJ1-4	-	TGTGCCAGTAGTTATAGGAGGGATGGAGAAAAACTGTTTTTT	CASSYRRDGEKLFF
TRBD2	15	TRBV5-1	TRBJ2-5	-	TGCGCCAGCAGCTTTTTGGGCGGGAGCCGGGAGACCCAGTACTTC	CASSFLGGSRETQYF
TRBD1	16	TRBV14	TRBJ1-3	-	TGTGCCAGCAGCGTACAACAGGGGACCTCTGGAAACACCATATATTTT	CASSVQQGTSGNTIYF
-	15	TRBV5-1	TRBJ1-1	-	TGCGCCAGCAGCTTGGATCCAGGGGCCCAAACTGAAGCTTTCTTT	CASSLDPGAQTEAFF
TRBD1	14	TRBV7-9	TRBJ2-5	-	TGTGCCAGCAGCTTAACAGGGGGCGCAGAGACCCAGTACTTC	CASSLTGGAETQYF
-	15	TRBV10-3	TRBJ1-2	-	TGTGCCATCAGTGAGGGTCCGGGGGGGAACTATGGCTACACCTTC	CAISEGPGGNYGYTF
-	12	TRBV12-3/TRBV12-4	TRBJ2-5	-	TGTGCCAGCAGTTTGGTGGGGCAGACCCAGTACTTC	CASSLVGQTQYF
TRBD2	18	TRBV5-1	TRBJ2-1	-	TGCGCCAGCAGCCCAAGGACTAGCGGGGGGGACGCGTACAATGAGCAGTTCTTC	CASSPRTSGGDAYNEQFF
TRBD1	17	TRBV19	TRBJ1-5	-	TGTGCCAGTAGTAGACAAAATATAGGGGGCAACAATCAGCCCCAGCATTTT	CASSRQNIGGNNQPQHF
TRBD2	14	TRBV10-3	TRBJ2-5	-	TGTGCCATCAGTGAGAGCGGGGGCCTGGAGACCCAGTACTTC	CAISESGGLETQYF
TRBD1	15	TRBV5-4	TRBJ1-1	-	TGTGCCAGCAGCTTAGGACAGGGGTTGAACACTGAAGCTTTCTTT	CASSLGQGLNTEAFF
-	14	TRBV7-8	TRBJ1-2	-	TGTGCCAGCAGCTTAGTGGCAGGGGATTATGGCTACACCTTC	CASSLVAGDYGYTF
-	17	TRBV24-1	TRBJ1-5	-	TGTGCCACCAGTGATTTATCTGGGGCATATAGCAATCAGCCCCAGCATTTT	CATSDLSGAYSNQPQHF
-	17	TRBV11-2	TRBJ1-4	-	TGTGCCAGCAGCTTACGAGATCCTAGGAGGACTAATGAAAAACTGTTTTTT	CASSLRDPRRTNEKLFF
-	17	TRBV5-1	TRBJ1-2	-	TGCGCCAGCAGCTTGGAAAAGGGGCCCGGCGCTTACTATGGCTACACCTTC	CASSLEKGPGAYYGYTF
TRBD1	15	TRBV15	TRBJ1-6	-	TGTGCCACCAGCAAGGGACAGGATATTAATTCACCCCTCCACTTT	CATSKGQDINSPLHF
-	14	TRBV28	TRBJ1-5	-	TGTGCCAGCAGACGATACTCTGAAAATCAGCCCCAGCATTTT	CASRRYSENQPQHF
-	14	TRBV27	TRBJ2-7	-	TGTGCCAGCAGTCCGAGGTATGACCAGTACGAGCAGTACTTC	CASSPRYDQYEQYF
TRBD1	14	TRBV7-2	TRBJ1-3	-	TGTGCCAGCGGGGACAGGAGTGCAGGAAACACCATATATTTT	CASGDRSAGNTIYF
TRBD1	15	TRBV27	TRBJ1-1	-	TGTGCCAGCAGTACCCCTACAGGGGGGAACACTGAAGCTTTCTTT	CASSTPTGGNTEAFF
-	14	TRBV5-5	TRBJ1-5	-	TGTGCCAGCAGCTCCCGGGACATCAATCAGCCCCAGCATTTT	CASSSRDINQPQHF
-	14	TRBV9	TRBJ2-2	-	TGTGCCAGCAGCGTAATGGTGAGCACCGGGGAGCTGTTTTTT	CASSVMVSTGELFF
-	14	TRBV9	TRBJ2-2	-	TGTGCCAGCAATTTAGGACACGTTACCGGGGAGCTGTTTTTT	CASNLGHVTGELFF
TRBD2	14	TRBV7-9	TRBJ2-1	-	TGTGCCAGCAGCTTCACTCTTAGCGGGTATGAGCAGTTCTTC	CASSFTLSGYEQFF
-	15	TRBV6-4	TRBJ1-3	-	TGTGCCAGCAGTGACGAGCAGGGGTTTGGAAACACCATATATTTT	CASSDEQGFGNTIYF
-	15	TRBV27	TRBJ2-2	-	TGTGCCAGCAGTTTAGACGAGCGAGTCCCCGGGGAGCTGTTTTTT	CASSLDERVPGELFF
-	16	TRBV5-4	TRBJ2-3	-	TGTGCCAGCAGCTTGGCGTTAGCGAGTAGCACAGATACGCAGTATTTT	CASSLALASSTDTQYF
TRBD1	16	TRBV24-1	TRBJ1-4	-	TGTGCCACCAGTGGCCTCCCGGGACAGAAATATGAAAAACTGTTTTTT	CATSGLPGQKYEKLFF
-	14	TRBV4-1	TRBJ1-5	-	TGCGCCAGCAGCCCCTTAGGGGGCAATCAGCCCCAGCATTTT	CASSPLGGNQPQHF
-	13	TRBV7-2	TRBJ2-5	-	TGTGCCAGCCACGGGAGTCGTTGGGAGACCCAGTACTTC	CASHGSRWETQYF
TRBD1	15	TRBV10-3	TRBJ1-6	once	TGTGCCATCAGTGGGGCCGGGACAGGGGTTTCACCCCTCCACTTT	CAISGAGTGVSPLHF
TRBD2	15	TRBV5-4	TRBJ2-3	-	TGTGCCAGCAGCGTTAGCGGGAGCCGTGTAGATACGCAGTATTTT	CASSVSGSRVDTQYF
-	14	TRBV28	TRBJ1-3	-	TGTGCCAGCACCCAGCAGGGAACTGGAAACACCATATATTTT	CASTQQGTGNTIYF
-	14	TRBV7-8	TRBJ2-5	-	TGTGCCAGCAGGCCCAGCCGAGTCTCAGGGACCCAGTACTTC	CASRPSRVSGTQYF
-	16	TRBV5-6	TRBJ2-5	-	TGTGCCAGCAGCACGCAACGAGGCGGCGGCCAAGAGACCCAGTACTTC	CASSTQRGGGQETQYF
TRBD1	15	TRBV7-9	TRBJ1-2	-	TGTGCCAGCAGCGTCGGACAGGGGGCATACTATGGCTACACCTTC	CASSVGQGAYYGYTF
-	16	TRBV19	TRBJ1-5	-	TGTGCCAGTAGTATCTCCGGACAGCCCGGCAATCAGCCCCAGCATTTT	CASSISGQPGNQPQHF
TRBD2	17	TRBV4-1	TRBJ2-3	-	TGCGCCAGCAGCCAAGCACTGACTAGCGGGGACACAGATACGCAGTATTTT	CASSQALTSGDTDTQYF
-	15	TRBV27	TRBJ2-7	once	TGTGCCAGCAGTTTATCGCCCGGGGGATACTACGAGCAGTACTTC	CASSLSPGGYYEQYF
-	16	TRBV9	TRBJ2-4	-	TGTGCCAGCAGCCCATACGGAGAGGGTGTCGGCAACATTCAGTACTTC	CASSPYGEGVGNIQYF
-	11	TRBV2	TRBJ2-5	-	TGTGCCTCCAGGTGGCAAGAGACCCAGTACTTC	CASRWQETQYF